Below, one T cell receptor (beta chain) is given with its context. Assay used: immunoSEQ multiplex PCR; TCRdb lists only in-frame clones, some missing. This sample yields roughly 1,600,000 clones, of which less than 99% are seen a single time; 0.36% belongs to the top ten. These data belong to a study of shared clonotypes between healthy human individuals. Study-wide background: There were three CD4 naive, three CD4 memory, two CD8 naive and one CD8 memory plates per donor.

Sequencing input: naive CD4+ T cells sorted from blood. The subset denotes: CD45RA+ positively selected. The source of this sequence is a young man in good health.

CDR3 nucleotides: TGTGCCAGCAGCCGAGCGGCCAGCCTCAATCAGCCCCAGCATTTT. Amino acid sequence: CASSRAASLNQPQHF. The gene calls are TRBV6-1 and TRBJ1-5; D is undetermined. The germline gives CDR1 MNHNS, CDR2 SASEGT. Trimming took off 6 bases at V and 3 bases at J, with 15 bases between the two ends. The length of the CDR3 is 15 residues.